In its sample, the clone carrying this T cell receptor (beta chain) was seen many times. Its antigen is as yet unknown. The data derive from a study of breast tumors, draining lymph nodes, adjacent tissues. TCRdb itself ran the multiplex PCR reads through MiXCR, one entry per CDR3 protein. The sample holds 170,000 or so distinct CDR3 sequences, about 30% seen once. General observations from the study: The data were judged consistent with most tumor T cells coming from lymph node and expanding in tumor. The lymph node origin of tumor T cells was framed as consistent with a hypothesis, not demonstrated. Tumor and nontumor repertoires were significantly more similar in luminal-like than in basal-like breast cancer. Tumor TCR diversity was below lymph nodes but above nontumor tissue.

Breast cancer patients provided tissue from their axillary draining lymph nodes. V was shortened by 5 bases and J by 7 bases, with 18 bases between the two germline ends. The CDR3 sequence is 15 residues long. The sequence was collected from a female donor with breast cancer. Some clones in this sample may be carry-over from other donors' samples. The sample consisted of axillary lymph node tissue. The genes are TRBV12-3 or TRBV12-4 and TRBJ2-1; D uncertain. The CDR3 nucleotides are TGTGCCAGCAGTCCCCCCGGCAGTGGCCGGAATGAGCAGTTCTTC. Residues: CASSPPGSGRNEQFF.